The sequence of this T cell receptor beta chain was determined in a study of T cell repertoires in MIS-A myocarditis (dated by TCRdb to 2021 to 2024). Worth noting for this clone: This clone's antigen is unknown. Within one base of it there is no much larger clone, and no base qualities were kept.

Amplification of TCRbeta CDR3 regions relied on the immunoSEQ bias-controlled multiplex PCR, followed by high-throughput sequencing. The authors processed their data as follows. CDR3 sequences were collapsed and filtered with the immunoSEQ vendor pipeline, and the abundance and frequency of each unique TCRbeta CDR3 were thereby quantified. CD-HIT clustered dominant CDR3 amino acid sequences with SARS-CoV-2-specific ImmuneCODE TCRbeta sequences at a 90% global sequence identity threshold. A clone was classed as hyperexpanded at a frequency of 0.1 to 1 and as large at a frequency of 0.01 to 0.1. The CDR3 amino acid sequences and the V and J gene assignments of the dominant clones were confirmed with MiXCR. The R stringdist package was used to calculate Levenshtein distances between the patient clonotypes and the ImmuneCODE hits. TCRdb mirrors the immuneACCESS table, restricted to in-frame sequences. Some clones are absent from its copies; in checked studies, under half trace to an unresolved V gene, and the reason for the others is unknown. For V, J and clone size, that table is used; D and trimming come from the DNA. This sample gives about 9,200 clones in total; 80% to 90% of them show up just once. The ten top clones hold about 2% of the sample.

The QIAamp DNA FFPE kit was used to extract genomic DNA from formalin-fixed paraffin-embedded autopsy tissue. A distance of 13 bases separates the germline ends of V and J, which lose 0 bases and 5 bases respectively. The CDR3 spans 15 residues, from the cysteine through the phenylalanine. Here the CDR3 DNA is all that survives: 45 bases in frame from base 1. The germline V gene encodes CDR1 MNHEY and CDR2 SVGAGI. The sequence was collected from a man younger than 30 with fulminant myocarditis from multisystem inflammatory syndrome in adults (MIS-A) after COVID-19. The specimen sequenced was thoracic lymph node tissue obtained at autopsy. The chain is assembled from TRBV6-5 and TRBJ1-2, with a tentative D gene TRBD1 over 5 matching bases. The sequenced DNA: TGTGCCAGCAGTTACTCGGGCAGGGTTGGATATGGCTACACCTTC. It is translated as CASSYSGRVGYGYTF.